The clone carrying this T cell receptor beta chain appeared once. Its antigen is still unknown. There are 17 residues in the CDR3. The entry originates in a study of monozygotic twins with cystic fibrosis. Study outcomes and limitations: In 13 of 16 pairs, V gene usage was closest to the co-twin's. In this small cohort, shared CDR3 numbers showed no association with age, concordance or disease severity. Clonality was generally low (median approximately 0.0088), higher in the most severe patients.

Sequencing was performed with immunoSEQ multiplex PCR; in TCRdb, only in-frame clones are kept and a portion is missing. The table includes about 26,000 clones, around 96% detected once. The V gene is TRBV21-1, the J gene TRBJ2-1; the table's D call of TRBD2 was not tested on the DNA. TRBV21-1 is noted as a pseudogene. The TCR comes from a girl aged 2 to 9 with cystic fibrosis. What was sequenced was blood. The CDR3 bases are TGTGCCAGCAGCAGGGGACTAGCGGGGGACCTTTACAATGAGCAGTTCTTC. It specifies CASSRGLAGDLYNEQFF.